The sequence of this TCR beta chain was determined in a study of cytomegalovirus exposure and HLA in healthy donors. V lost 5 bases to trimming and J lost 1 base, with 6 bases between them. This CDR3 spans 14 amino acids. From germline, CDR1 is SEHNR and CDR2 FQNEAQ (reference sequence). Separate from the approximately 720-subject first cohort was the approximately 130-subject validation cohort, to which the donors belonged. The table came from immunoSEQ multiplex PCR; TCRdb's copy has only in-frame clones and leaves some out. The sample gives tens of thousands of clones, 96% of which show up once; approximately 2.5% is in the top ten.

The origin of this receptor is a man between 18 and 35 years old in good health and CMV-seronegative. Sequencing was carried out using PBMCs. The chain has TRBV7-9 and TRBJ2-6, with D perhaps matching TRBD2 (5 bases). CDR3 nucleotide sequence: TGTGCCAGCAGCCGAGGGTCTGGGGCCAACGTCCTGACTTTC. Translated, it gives CASSRGSGANVLTF.